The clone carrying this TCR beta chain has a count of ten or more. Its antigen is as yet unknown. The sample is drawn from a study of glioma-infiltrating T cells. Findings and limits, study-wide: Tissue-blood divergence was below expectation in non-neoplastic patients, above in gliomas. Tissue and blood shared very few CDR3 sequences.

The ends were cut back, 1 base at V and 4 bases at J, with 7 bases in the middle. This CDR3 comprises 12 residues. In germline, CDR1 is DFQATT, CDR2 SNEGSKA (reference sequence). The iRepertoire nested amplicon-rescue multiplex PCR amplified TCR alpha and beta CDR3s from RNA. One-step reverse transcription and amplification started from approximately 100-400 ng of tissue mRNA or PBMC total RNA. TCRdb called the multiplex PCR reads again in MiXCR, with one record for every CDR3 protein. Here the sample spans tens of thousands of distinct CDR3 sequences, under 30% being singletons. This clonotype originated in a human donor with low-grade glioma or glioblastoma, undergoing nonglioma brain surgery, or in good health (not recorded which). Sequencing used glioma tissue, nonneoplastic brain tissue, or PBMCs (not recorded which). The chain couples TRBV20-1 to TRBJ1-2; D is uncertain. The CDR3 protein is CSARAAGYGYTF. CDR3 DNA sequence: TGCAGTGCTAGAGCGGCGGGCTATGGCTACACCTTC.